A single sample gave rise to the 18 T cell receptor beta chains below, sequenced in a study of T-cell memory formation after mild COVID-19 (TCRdb year 2021). Libraries were prepared through 5' RACE. TCRdb names Illumina NovaSeq 6000 as the instrument used. The public reads were quality trimmed at Q25 with fastp and then assembled into clones with MiXCR by TCRdb, keeping productive beta chains. Records with the same CDR3 protein are collapsed into one entry carrying the most frequent genes and DNA. For this sample there are about 90,000 distinct CDR3 sequences; over 13% appear just once. Together, the top ten hold approximately 39% of the sample. The source material was PBMCs or a T cell subset sorted from them (not recorded which). The receptor source for this set is a man aged 18 to 29 who had mild COVID-19 (a few samples of this study predate the infection). The sample titles of this study are shuffled in the database, so cell type and time point are left out; the donor was told from shared clones.

This chain joins TRBV18 and TRBJ2-7, with no clear D. The CDR3 contains 13 residues. Germline CDR1 reads KGHSH; CDR2 reads LQKENI. Trimming shortened V by 7 bases and J by 0 bases, and 10 bases separated the two germline ends. The CDR3: CASWNIASYEQYF. CDR3 DNA: TGTGCCAGCTGGAACATCGCCTCCTACGAGCAGTACTTC.

This clonotype was seen more than once but under ten times. The V and J genes are TRBV12-3 or TRBV12-4 and TRBJ1-2, with a weak D call TRBD1 (6 bases). CDR3 length: 13 amino acids. V was pared by 5 bases and J by 4 bases, with 11 bases between. The CDR3 sequence: CASSNRDGYGYTF. CDR3 DNA: TGTGCCAGCAGTAACAGGGACGGCTATGGCTACACCTTC.

The V gene is TRBV5-1, the J gene TRBJ2-5, with TRBD2 matching over 13 bases. Germline CDR1 SGHRS, CDR2 YFSETQ. Trimming removed 4 bases from V and 5 bases from J; junction bases left unmatched: 5. The CDR3 runs 15 residues. Here the CDR3 reads CASSPLAGGYETQYF. The CDR3 DNA reads as TGCGCCAGCAGCCCACTAGCGGGGGGGTATGAGACCCAGTACTTC.

This chain joins TRBV7-9 and TRBJ2-2, with a possible D match to TRBD1 (6 bases). With 2 bases removed from V and 2 bases from J, the gap between germline ends came to 15 bases. CDR1 is SEHNR and CDR2 is FQNEAQ in the germline V gene (reference sequence). This CDR3 comprises 17 residues. The DNA for the CDR3 is TGTGCCAGCAGCTTAACCCCGGGACAAACTAACACCGGGGAGCTGTTTTTT. Amino acids: CASSLTPGQTNTGELFF.

This clonotype was recorded many times. The chain combines TRBV4-2 with TRBJ1-1; D not certain. Trimming shortened V by 0 bases and J by 0 bases, and 8 bases separated the two germline ends. This CDR3 is 15 amino acids long. Germline V CDR1 and CDR2: LGHNA, YNFKEQ. CDR3 bases: TGTGCCAGCAGCCAAGATGGGATCATGAACACTGAAGCTTTCTTT. It encodes CASSQDGIMNTEAFF.

There are a few counts of this clonotype. This sequence joins TRBV6-5 and TRBJ2-7; D ambiguous. Trimming left V 6 bases short and J 7 bases short, with 10 bases between. Germline V gives CDR1 MNHEY, CDR2 SVGAGI. The CDR3 runs 11 residues. The CDR3 nucleotides read TGTGCCAGCAGCCAGCGTGGTGAGCAGTACTTC. Residues: CASSQRGEQYF.

This clonotype was recorded a few times. The genes are TRBV6-2 or TRBV6-3 and TRBJ2-7; no clear D gene. The CDR3 spans 14 residues. Trimming left V 2 bases short and J 0 bases short, with 8 bases between. Per the germline V gene, CDR1 is MNHEY and CDR2 is SVGEGT. The CDR3 region is CASSYLPGSYEQYV. CDR3 sequence (DNA): TGTGCCAGCAGTTACCTTCCGGGCTCCTACGAGCAGTACGTC.

Only a few counts were recorded for this clonotype. The rearrangement joins TRBV12-3 or TRBV12-4 to TRBJ2-3; D is uncertain. V gave up 6 bases and J gave up 2 bases, with 6 bases separating them. The CDR3 spans 12 residues. CDR3 amino acids: CASSPPTDTQYF. The CDR3 region has the DNA TGTGCCAGCAGCCCCCCCACAGATACGCAGTATTTT.

This clonotype was picked up many times. V gene TRBV20-1 combines with J gene TRBJ1-6; D not resolved. The ends were cut back, 6 bases at V and 12 bases at J, with 21 bases in the middle. CDR3 length equals 14 residues. The germline V gene encodes CDR1 DFQATT and CDR2 SNEGSKA (reference sequence). CDR3 region: CSAMDLGPLGPLHF. For the CDR3, the DNA is TGCAGTGCGATGGACCTCGGGCCGTTGGGACCCCTCCACTTT.

This clonotype has a handful of counts. This chain uses TRBV4-1 with TRBJ2-1; 8 bases line up with TRBD2. CDR3 length equals 16 residues. The J segment lost 7 bases and the V segment lost 9 bases, leaving 17 bases of the junction unmatched. Per the germline V gene, CDR1 is MGHRA and CDR2 is YSYEKL. The CDR3 loop reads CASSLAGKVTINEQFF. The CDR3 region has the DNA TGCGCCAGTTCCCTAGCGGGCAAAGTTACCATAAATGAGCAGTTCTTC.

This clonotype appeared once. The chain couples TRBV9 to TRBJ2-3; 7 bases line up with TRBD1. The CDR3 is made up of 18 amino acids. Germline values: CDR1 SGDLS, CDR2 YYNGEE. Trimming at V came to 0 bases and at J to 4 bases, leaving 14 bases not matched to a gene. CDR3 in amino acids: CASSVDLFTGERPDTQYF. DNA of the CDR3: TGTGCCAGCAGCGTAGATCTATTCACAGGGGAACGACCAGATACGCAGTATTTT. The variable domain in full, completed from reference TRBV9 and TRBJ2-3, reads DSGVTQTPKHLITATGQRVTLRCSPRSGDLSVYWYQQSLDQGLQFLIQYYNGEERAKGNILERFSAQQFPDLHSELNLSSLELGDSALYFCASSVDLFTGERPDTQYFGPGTRLTVL.

V is TRBV6-6 and J is TRBJ1-6, with unresolved D. Germline V gene sequence: CDR1 MNHNY, CDR2 SVGAGI (reference sequence). With 0 bases removed from V and 7 bases from J, the gap between germline ends came to 13 bases. This CDR3 comprises 16 residues. The CDR3 bases are TGTGCCAGCAGTTACTCGAAGACCAGGATCAATTCACCCCTCCACTTT. As protein: CASSYSKTRINSPLHF.

Ten or more counts support this clonotype. The V gene is TRBV28, the J gene TRBJ2-6; 7 bases are shared with TRBD1. Germline CDR1 and CDR2: MDHEN and SYDVKM. Trimming at V came to 5 bases and at J to 0 bases, leaving 1 base not matched to a gene. The CDR3 consists of 15 residues. CDR3 residues: CASSGTVSGANVLTF. Here the CDR3 DNA reads TGTGCCAGCAGTGGGACAGTCTCTGGGGCCAACGTCCTGACTTTC.

The rearrangement links TRBV2 to TRBJ2-7; D is unresolved. Germline V gene lookup returns CDR1 SNHLY and CDR2 FYNNEI. V gave up 2 bases and J gave up 5 bases, with 10 bases separating them. The CDR3 has 13 residues. CDR3 nucleotide sequence: TGTGCCAGCAGTGAATCTACCAGGAACGAGCAGTACGTC. Translating it yields CASSESTRNEQYV.

This clonotype has more than one count but fewer than ten. The chain combines TRBV9 with TRBJ2-3; D is unresolved. Per germline, CDR1 SGDLS and CDR2 YYNGEE. The CDR3 covers 12 residues. V gave up 3 bases and J gave up 3 bases, with 5 bases separating them. CDR3 residues: CASSALTDTQYF. CDR3 sequence (DNA): TGTGCCAGCAGCGCCCTAACAGATACGCAGTATTTT.

This clonotype was detected a few times. V is TRBV5-1 and J is TRBJ2-1; 7 nucleotides agree with TRBD1. Germline CDR1 SGHRS, CDR2 YFSETQ. The CDR3 has 14 residues. After removal of 4 bases from V and 5 bases from J, the junction contained 6 bases not matched to a gene. CDR3 sequence reads: CASSGAGGDNEQFF. Here the CDR3 DNA reads TGCGCCAGCAGCGGGGCAGGGGGAGACAATGAGCAGTTCTTC.

Many counts were recorded for this clonotype. CDR3 in DNA: TGTGCCAGCAGCTTAGCGCTGGAACTTAGCACAGATACGCAGTATTTT. Its translation: CASSLALELSTDTQYF. The chain couples TRBV7-9 to TRBJ2-3; no clear D. The V and J ends lost 0 bases and 0 bases respectively, with 10 bases between them. CDR1 SEHNR and CDR2 FQNEAQ come from the germline V gene (reference sequence). There are 16 residues in the CDR3.

The rearrangement links TRBV6-5 to TRBJ2-5; 7 bases are a match to TRBD1. This CDR3 comprises 14 residues. The ends lost 4 bases at V and 1 base at J; junction bases unmatched: 3. The germline V gene has CDR1 MNHEY and CDR2 SVGAGI. This CDR3 is CASSSGQTQETQYF. In nucleotides, the CDR3 is TGTGCCAGCAGTTCGGGACAGACCCAAGAGACCCAGTACTTC.